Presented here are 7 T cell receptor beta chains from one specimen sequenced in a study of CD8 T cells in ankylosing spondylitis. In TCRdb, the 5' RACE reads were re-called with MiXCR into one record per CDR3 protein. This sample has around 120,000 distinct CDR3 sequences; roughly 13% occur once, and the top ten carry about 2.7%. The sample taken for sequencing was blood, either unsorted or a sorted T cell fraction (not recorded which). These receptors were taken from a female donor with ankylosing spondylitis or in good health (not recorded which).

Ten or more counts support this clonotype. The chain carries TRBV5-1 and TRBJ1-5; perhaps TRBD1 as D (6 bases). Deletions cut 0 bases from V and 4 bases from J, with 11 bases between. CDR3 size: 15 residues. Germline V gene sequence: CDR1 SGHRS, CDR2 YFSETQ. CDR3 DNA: TGCGCCAGCAGCTTGGATGGACAGAGGAATCAGCCCCAGCATTTT. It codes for CASSLDGQRNQPQHF.

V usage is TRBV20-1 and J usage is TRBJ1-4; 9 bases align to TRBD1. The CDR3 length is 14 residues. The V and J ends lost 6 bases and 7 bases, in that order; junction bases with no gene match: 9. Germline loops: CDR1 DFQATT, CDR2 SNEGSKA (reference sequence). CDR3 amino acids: CSADTGGSGEKLFF. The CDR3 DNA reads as TGCAGTGCAGACACAGGGGGCTCTGGTGAAAAACTGTTTTTT.

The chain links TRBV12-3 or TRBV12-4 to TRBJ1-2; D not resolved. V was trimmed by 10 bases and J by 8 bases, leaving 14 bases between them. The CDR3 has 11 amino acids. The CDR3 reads CATSNGFGYTF. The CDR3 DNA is TGTGCCACCTCAAACGGTTTCGGCTACACCTTC.

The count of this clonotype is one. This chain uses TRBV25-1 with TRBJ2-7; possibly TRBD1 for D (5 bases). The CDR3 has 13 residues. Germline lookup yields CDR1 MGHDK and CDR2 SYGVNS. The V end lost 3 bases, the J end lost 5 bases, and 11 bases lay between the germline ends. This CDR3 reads CASSDSRVHEQYF. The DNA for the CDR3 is TGTGCCAGCAGTGATTCCAGGGTCCACGAGCAGTACTTC.

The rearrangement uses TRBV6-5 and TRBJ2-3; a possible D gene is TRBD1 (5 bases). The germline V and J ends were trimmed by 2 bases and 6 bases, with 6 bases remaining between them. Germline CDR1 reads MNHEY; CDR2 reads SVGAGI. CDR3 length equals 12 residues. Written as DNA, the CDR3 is TGTGCCAGCAGTTACAAGGGGGATACGCAGTATTTT. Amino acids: CASSYKGDTQYF.

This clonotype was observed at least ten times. The CDR3: CASSVRPGVEQYF. The CDR3 nucleotides are TGTGCCAGCAGCGTAAGACCGGGGGTCGAGCAGTACTTC. This rearrangement joins TRBV7-3 to TRBJ2-7; weak D call: TRBD2 (6 bases). This CDR3 region has 13 residues. V was cut by 5 bases and J by 6 bases, with 14 bases left in between. CDR1 is SGHTA, CDR2 FQGTGA, per germline.

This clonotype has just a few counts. This chain's CDR3 is CASSQGFYGNQPQHF. The CDR3 nucleotides read TGTGCCAGTAGTCAAGGGTTTTATGGCAATCAGCCCCAGCATTTT. This chain links TRBV19 with TRBJ1-5; D is unclear. V gave up 5 bases and J gave up 2 bases, with 13 bases separating them. CDR3 length equals 15 residues. Germline assignment: CDR1 LNHDA and CDR2 SQIVND (reference sequence).